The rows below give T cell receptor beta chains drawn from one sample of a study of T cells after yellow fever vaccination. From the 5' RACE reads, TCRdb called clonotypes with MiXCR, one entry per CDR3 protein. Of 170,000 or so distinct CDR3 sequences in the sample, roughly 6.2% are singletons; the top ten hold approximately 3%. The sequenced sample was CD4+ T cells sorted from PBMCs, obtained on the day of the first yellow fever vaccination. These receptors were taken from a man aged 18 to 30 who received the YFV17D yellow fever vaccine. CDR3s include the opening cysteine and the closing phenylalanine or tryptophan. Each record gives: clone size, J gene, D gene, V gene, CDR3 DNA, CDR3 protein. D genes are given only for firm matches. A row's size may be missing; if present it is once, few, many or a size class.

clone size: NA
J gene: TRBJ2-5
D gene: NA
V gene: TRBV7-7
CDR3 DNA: TGTGCTAGCAGCTTCGTTTGGCAAGAGACCCAGTACTTC
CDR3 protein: CASSFVWQETQYF

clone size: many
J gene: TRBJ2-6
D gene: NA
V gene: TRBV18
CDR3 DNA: TGTGCCAGCTCACCACTGGTAGCCACTACGGGGGCCAACGTCCTGACTTTC
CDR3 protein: CASSPLVATTGANVLTF

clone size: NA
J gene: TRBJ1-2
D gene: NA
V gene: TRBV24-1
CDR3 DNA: TGTGCCACCAGTGATGCCTTCGGCAGGGAGAACTATGGCTACACCTTC
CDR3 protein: CATSDAFGRENYGYTF

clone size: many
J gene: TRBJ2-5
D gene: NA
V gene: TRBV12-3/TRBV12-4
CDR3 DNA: TGTGCCAGCAGGTGGGGTAGCGGCGCCCAAGAGACCCAGTACTTC
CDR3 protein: CASRWGSGAQETQYF

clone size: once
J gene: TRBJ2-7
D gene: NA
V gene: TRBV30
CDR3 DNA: TGTGCCTGGAGTGCACAGGCTTACGGGCAGTACTTC
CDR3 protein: CAWSAQAYGQYF

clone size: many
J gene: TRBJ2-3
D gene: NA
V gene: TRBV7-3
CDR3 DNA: TGTGCCAGCAGCCCCCACCCGGGACTGCAAGCAGATACGCAGTATTTT
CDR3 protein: CASSPHPGLQADTQYF

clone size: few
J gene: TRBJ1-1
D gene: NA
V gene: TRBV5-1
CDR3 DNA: TGCGCCAGCAGCCGAGGGGATGTGGACACTGAAGCTTTCTTT
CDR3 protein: CASSRGDVDTEAFF

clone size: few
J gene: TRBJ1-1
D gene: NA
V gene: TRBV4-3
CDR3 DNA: TGCGCCAGCAGCCAAGAGCCCTACACTGAAGCTTTCTTT
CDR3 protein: CASSQEPYTEAFF

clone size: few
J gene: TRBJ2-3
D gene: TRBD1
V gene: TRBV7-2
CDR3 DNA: TGTGCCAGCAGCTTAGCCCTACAGGGGGGACCAGATACGCAGTATTTT
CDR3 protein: CASSLALQGGPDTQYF

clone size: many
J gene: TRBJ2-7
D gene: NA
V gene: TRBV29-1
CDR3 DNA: TGCAGCGTTGGTGGGGCCGGCTACGAGCAGTACTTC
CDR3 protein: CSVGGAGYEQYF

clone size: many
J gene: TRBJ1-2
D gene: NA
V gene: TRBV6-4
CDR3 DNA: TGTGCCAGCAGGGACAACTCCGTTTGGTGCTATGGCTACACCTTC
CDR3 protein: CASRDNSVWCYGYTF

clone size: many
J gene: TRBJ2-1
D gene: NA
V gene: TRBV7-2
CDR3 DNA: TGTGCCAGCAGCTTACGCTCTAGAGGCTTTCTGAGCTCCTACAATGAGCAGTTCTTC
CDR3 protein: CASSLRSRGFLSSYNEQFF

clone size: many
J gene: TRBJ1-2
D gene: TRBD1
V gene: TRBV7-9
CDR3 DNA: TGTGCCAGCAGCTTAGGGACAGGGGATACAGCTAACTATGGCTACACCTTC
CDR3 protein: CASSLGTGDTANYGYTF

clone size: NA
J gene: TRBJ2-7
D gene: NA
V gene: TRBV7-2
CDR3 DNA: TGTGCCAGCAGCTTACAGGGCGGGATCTCCTACGAGCAGTACTTC
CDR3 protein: CASSLQGGISYEQYF

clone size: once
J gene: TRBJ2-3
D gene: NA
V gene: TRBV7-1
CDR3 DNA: TGTGCCAGCAGCACCGGACAGATCTGCAGTGGCACAGATACGCAGTATTTT
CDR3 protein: CASSTGQICSGTDTQYF

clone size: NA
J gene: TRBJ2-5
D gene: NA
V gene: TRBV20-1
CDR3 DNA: TGCAGTGCTAGAGCGATCGGAGGATTGGGGGTCCAAGAGACCCAGTACTTC
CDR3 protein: CSARAIGGLGVQETQYF

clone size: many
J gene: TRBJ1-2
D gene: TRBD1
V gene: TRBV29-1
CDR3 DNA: TGCAGCCTCTGGGACAGAGGAGGCTACACCTTC
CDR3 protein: CSLWDRGGYTF

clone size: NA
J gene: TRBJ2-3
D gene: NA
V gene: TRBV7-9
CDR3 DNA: TGTGCCAGCAGCTTAAGTAGCGGCACAGATACGCAGTATTTT
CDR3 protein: CASSLSSGTDTQYF

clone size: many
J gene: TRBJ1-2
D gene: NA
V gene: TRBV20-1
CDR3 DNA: TGCAGTGCCAGCCCTCCGGGGAACCCCACCTATGGCTACACCTTC
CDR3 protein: CSASPPGNPTYGYTF

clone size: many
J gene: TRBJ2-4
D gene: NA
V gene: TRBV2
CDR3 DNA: TGTGCCAGCAGTGAATTGGAGGTCAAAAACATTCAGTACTTC
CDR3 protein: CASSELEVKNIQYF

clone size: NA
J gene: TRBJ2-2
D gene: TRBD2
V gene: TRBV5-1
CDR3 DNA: TGCGCCAGCAGCCAACTCAGCGGGGGGAACACCGGGGAGCTGTTTTTT
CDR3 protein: CASSQLSGGNTGELFF

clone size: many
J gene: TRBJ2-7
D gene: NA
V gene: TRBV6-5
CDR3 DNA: TGTGCCAGCAGTCCTAACAGGGTGTACGAGCAGTACTTC
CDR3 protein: CASSPNRVYEQYF

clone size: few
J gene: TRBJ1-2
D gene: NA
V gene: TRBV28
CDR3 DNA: TGTGCCAGCAGTTTATCCCTGACAGGCGGGGGCTACACCTTC
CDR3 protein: CASSLSLTGGGYTF

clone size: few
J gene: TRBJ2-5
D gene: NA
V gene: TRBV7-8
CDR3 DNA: TGTGCCAGCAGCTTAAGAGGGGTTCAAGAGACCCAGTACTTC
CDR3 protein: CASSLRGVQETQYF

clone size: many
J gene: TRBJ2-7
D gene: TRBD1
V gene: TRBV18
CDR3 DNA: TGTGCCAGCTCACTAGGGACAGGGAAATCCTACGAGCAGTACTTC
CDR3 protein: CASSLGTGKSYEQYF

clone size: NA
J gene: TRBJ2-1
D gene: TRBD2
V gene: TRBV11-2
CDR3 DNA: TGTGCCAGCAGCCCCTTACGAGCGGGGGTGCACAATGAGCAGTTCTTC
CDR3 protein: CASSPLRAGVHNEQFF

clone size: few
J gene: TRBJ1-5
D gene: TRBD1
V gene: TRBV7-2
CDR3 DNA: TGTGCCAGCAGCACCCGGCCAGGGGGCCAAATAGTGGGACCCCAGCATTTT
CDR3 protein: CASSTRPGGQIVGPQHF